This TCR beta chain was sequenced during a study of cytomegalovirus exposure and HLA in healthy donors. A remark on this clone: Its antigen is undetermined.

The CDR3 consists of 13 residues. Germline V gene sequence: CDR1 SNHLY, CDR2 FYNNEI. V was clipped by 6 bases and J by 3 bases; unmatched bases: 1. With 60 Vbeta and 13 Jbeta primers, the PCR was carried out. TCRdb keeps only in-frame clones here, not all; method: immunoSEQ multiplex PCR. The sample table includes tens of thousands of clones. Donors consisted of healthy bone marrow donors. Whole-study results and caveats: Researchers counted approximately 160 TCR beta chains as cytomegalovirus-associated.

Sequenced sample: PBMCs. The TCR was taken from a woman in her twenties or thirties in good health and CMV-seronegative. The chain recombines TRBV2 with TRBJ2-7, with 11 bases that match TRBD1. CDR3 in DNA: TGTGCCAGCAGAGGGACAGGGGGCTACGAGCAGTACTTC. Translated: CASRGTGGYEQYF.